The clone carrying this T cell receptor (beta chain) was counted only a few times. Its specificity is unknown. These data come from a study of beta chain features in type 1 diabetes. Germline V gene lookup returns CDR1 DFQATT and CDR2 SNEGSKA (reference sequence). The CDR3 is 11 residues long. Investigators reverse transcribed all isolated RNA, so they sequenced expressed TCRB transcripts. Profiling relied on immunoSEQ multiplex PCR, and the TCRdb table lists in-frame clones only, not all of them. This repertoire shows about 370,000 clones, 9.6% found once; its top ten account for about 0.63%. Study-wide results and limits: Type 1 diabetes patients showed a moderate but significant shortening of TCRB CDR3s in all four CD4+ subsets.

The chain is built from TRBV20-1 and TRBJ2-7; perhaps TRBD1 as D (6 bases). The sequencing input was central memory CD4+ T cells from blood. The sequence derives from a man aged 25 to 40 with type 1 diabetes. This CDR3 is CTLGAYYEQYF. The CDR3 DNA follows: TGCACCTTGGGGGCTTACTACGAGCAGTACTTC.